This T cell receptor (beta chain) comes out of a study of blood T cell repertoires in COVID-19. Profiling relied on immunoSEQ multiplex PCR, and the TCRdb table lists in-frame clones only, not all of them. The table includes about 220,000 clones, 70% to 85% detected once. Germline CDR1 LGHNA, CDR2 YNFKEQ. This CDR3 region has 15 residues. Trimming took 0 bases from V and 0 from J, leaving 8 bases between them. The sequenced sample consisted of peripheral blood. The chain links TRBV4-2 to TRBJ2-5, with a tentative D call TRBD2 (6 bases). The receptor's source is a man aged 35-49 years who had recovered from COVID-19. CDR3 bases: TGTGCCAGCAGCCAAGAGCGGGGCAACCAAGAGACCCAGTACTTC. It is translated as CASSQERGNQETQYF.